The following is a T cell receptor beta chain sequence with its context. Its cognate antigen is unknown. CDR1 SGDLS and CDR2 YYNGEE come from the germline V gene. Trimming removed 4 bases from V and 6 bases from J; junction bases left unmatched: 12. The CDR3 has 18 amino acids. The sample originates from a study of cytomegalovirus exposure and HLA in healthy donors. Study findings and constraints: Certain sequence variants were highly shared and formed a cluster, and this cluster was likely a sequencing artifact.

This PCR relied on a set of 60 Vbeta primers and 13 Jbeta primers. Clones were read by immunoSEQ multiplex PCR, and TCRdb kept only the in-frame ones, dropping some. The profile shows 50,000 to 55,000 clones, 72% of them singletons. The sequencing input was PBMCs. The sequence came from a woman in her forties or fifties in good health and CMV-seropositive. This chain links TRBV9 with TRBJ2-1; the match to TRBD2 covers 14 bases. The CDR3 region is CASSPRLAGGPSRNEQFF. CDR3 in DNA: TGTGCCAGCAGCCCTAGACTAGCGGGAGGGCCTTCACGCAATGAGCAGTTCTTC.